The sequence of this T cell receptor beta chain was determined in a study of blood T cell repertoires in COVID-19. Study-wide background: COVID-19 samples, acute and convalescent, were from the United States, Italy and Spain. Nucleic acid was either cDNA or gDNA, and it came from T cells, B-cell-depleted T cells, or PBMCs.

The germline V gene encodes CDR1 SGDLS and CDR2 YYNGEE. V dropped 0 bases and J dropped 3; count of bases not matched to a gene: 8. The CDR3 loop spans 16 amino acids. As processed by the authors: Amplification of reference gene primers was used by the study to estimate nucleated cell counts. Some clones are missing from TCRdb's copy, which holds only in-frame ones; the method was immunoSEQ multiplex PCR. The V and J calls and the clone size are those of that table, but D and trimming were determined from the DNA. The sample contains 30,000 to 40,000 clones, roughly 92% of which appear only once. The receptor comes from a man between 45 and 60 years old with active COVID-19. Material for sequencing was peripheral blood. The rearrangement uses TRBV9 and TRBJ1-2; 7 positions match TRBD1. CDR3 region: CASSVDRAGQDYGYTF. The CDR3 DNA reads as TGTGCCAGCAGCGTAGATAGAGCAGGACAGGACTATGGCTACACCTTC.